The clone carrying this T cell receptor beta chain was detected a few times. As yet, its antigen is unknown. The data derive from a study of post-analysis software for immune sequencing data. General observations from the study: TRBV5-6, TRBV5-1 and TRBV20-1 belonged to a set of roughly 5 TRBV segments that were more frequent in patients than controls.

CDR3 size: 15 residues. Trimming pared 0 bases from V and 5 bases from J, leaving 12 bases between. From germline, CDR1 is SGDLS and CDR2 YYNGEE. Unique-molecular-identifier-tagged TCR beta cDNA libraries were used. TCRdb processed the PCR reads anew with MiXCR; each CDR3 protein has one entry. The sample lists about 760,000 distinct CDR3 sequences, 30% occurring once. This clonotype was obtained from a girl between 5 and 17 years old with multiple sclerosis. This chain joins TRBV9 and TRBJ2-1, with D possibly being TRBD2 (7 bases). What was sequenced was blood. Written as DNA, the CDR3 is TGTGCCAGCAGCGTAGAGGGGGGGGCTAACAATGAGCAGTTCTTC. Translated: CASSVEGGANNEQFF. The variable domain in full, completed from reference TRBV9 and TRBJ2-1, reads DSGVTQTPKHLITATGQRVTLRCSPRSGDLSVYWYQQSLDQGLQFLIQYYNGEERAKGNILERFSAQQFPDLHSELNLSSLELGDSALYFCASSVEGGANNEQFFGPGTRLTVL.